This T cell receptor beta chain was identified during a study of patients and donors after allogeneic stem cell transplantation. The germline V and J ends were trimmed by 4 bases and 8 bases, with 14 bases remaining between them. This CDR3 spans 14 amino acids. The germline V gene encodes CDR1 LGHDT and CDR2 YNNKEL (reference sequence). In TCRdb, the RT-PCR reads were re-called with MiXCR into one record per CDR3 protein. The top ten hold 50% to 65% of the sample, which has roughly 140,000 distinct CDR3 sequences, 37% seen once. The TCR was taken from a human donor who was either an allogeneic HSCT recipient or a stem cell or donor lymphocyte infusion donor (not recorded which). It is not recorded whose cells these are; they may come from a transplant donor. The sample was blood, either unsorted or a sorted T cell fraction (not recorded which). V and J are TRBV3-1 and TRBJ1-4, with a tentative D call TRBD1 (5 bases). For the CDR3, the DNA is TGTGCCAGCAGCCGACGCGGGGACCACGAAAAACTGTTTTTT. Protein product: CASSRRGDHEKLFF.